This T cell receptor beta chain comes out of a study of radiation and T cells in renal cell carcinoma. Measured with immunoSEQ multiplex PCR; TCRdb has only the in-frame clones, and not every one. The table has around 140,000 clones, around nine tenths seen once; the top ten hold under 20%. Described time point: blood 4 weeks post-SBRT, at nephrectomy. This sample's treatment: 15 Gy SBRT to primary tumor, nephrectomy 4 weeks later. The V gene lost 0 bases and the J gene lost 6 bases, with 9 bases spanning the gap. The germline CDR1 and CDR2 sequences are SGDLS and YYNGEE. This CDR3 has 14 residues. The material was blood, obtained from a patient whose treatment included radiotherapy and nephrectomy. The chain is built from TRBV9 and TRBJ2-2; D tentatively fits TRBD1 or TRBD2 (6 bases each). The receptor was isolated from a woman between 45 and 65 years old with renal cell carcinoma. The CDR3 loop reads CASSVGGAAGELFF. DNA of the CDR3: TGTGCCAGCAGCGTAGGGGGGGCAGCCGGGGAGCTGTTTTTT.